Shown below are 8 T cell receptor beta chains from a single sample sequenced in a study of T cells in Graves' hyperthyroidism and ophthalmopathy. RNA transcripts provided the source from which TCR beta CDR3 regions were amplified. Carried out on the TCR CDR3, a first-round RT-PCR used the HTBI primer set. TCRdb passed the multiplex PCR reads through MiXCR, listing each CDR3 protein once. Among around 450,000 distinct CDR3 sequences listed, 15% to 18% were seen once. Sequenced sample: blood. These receptors all come from a woman aged 18-29 years with Graves' hyperthyroidism.

This clonotype was recorded at least ten times. The J gene is TRBJ1-1, the V gene TRBV3-1, with a tentative D call TRBD1 (5 bases). With 4 bases removed from V and 7 bases from J, the gap between germline ends came to 16 bases. The CDR3 spans 14 residues. Germline CDR1 and CDR2: LGHDT and YNNKEL (reference sequence). The CDR3 coding sequence is TGTGCCAGCAGCCCTGAGGACACCTGGGGTGAAGCTTTCTTT. This encodes CASSPEDTWGEAFF. Variable domain in full (rest from reference TRBV3-1 and TRBJ1-1): DTAVSQTPKYLVTQMGNDKSIKCEQNLGHDTMYWYKQDSKKFLKIMFSYNNKELIINETVPNRFSPKSPDKAHLNLHINSLELGDSAVYFCASSPEDTWGEAFFGQGTRLTVV.

This clonotype was recorded at least ten times. This chain links TRBV6-6 with TRBJ2-7; 7 bases are a match to TRBD2. The CDR3 length is 17 residues. Germline V gene data show CDR1 as MNHNY and CDR2 as SVGAGI (reference sequence). The V gene end was trimmed by 2 bases and the J gene end by 3 bases; junction bases not matched to a gene: 13. The CDR3, as DNA: TGTGCCAGCAGTTACCGGCACCAGGGACTACATCACTACGAGCAGTACTTC. It translates to CASSYRHQGLHHYEQYF.

This clonotype appeared many times. The CDR3: CASSQRYGGQGVNTIYF. Here the CDR3 DNA reads TGTGCCAGCAGCCAACGCTACGGGGGACAGGGGGTGAACACCATATATTTT. V usage is TRBV3-1 and J usage is TRBJ1-3; TRBD1 agrees at 11 bases. Germline V lookup: CDR1 LGHDT, CDR2 YNNKEL (reference sequence). This CDR3 has 17 residues. With V trimmed by 2 bases and J by 7 bases, 10 bases remained unmatched.

This clonotype was seen repeatedly, ten times or more. This rearrangement joins TRBV24-1 to TRBJ1-1, with D hard to call. The CDR3 is 14 amino acids. Germline V gene lookup returns CDR1 KGHDR and CDR2 SFDVKD. Between the trimmed V and J ends, which lost 4 bases and 9 bases, there was a span of 17 bases. The CDR3 here is CATSDSTEIGKAFF. DNA for the CDR3: TGTGCCACCAGTGACTCCACTGAGATCGGGAAAGCTTTCTTT.

The genes are TRBV5-1 and TRBJ2-5; 9 nucleotides match TRBD1. Germline CDR1 SGHRS, CDR2 YFSETQ. Unmatched junction bases numbered 3, after V lost 0 bases and J lost 3 bases. The CDR3 is 15 amino acids. The CDR3 DNA is TGCGCCAGCAGCTTGGGTTGGGACAGGGAAGAGACCCAGTACTTC. It codes for CASSLGWDREETQYF.

This clonotype was recorded many times. The chain joins TRBV9 to TRBJ1-1; D is unresolved. The CDR3 has 14 residues. Germline-derived CDR1 and CDR2 are SGDLS and YYNGEE. V lost 3 bases to trimming and J lost 0 bases, with 9 bases between them. DNA for the CDR3: TGTGCCAGCAGCGCGTCCCCCCTGAACACTGAAGCTTTCTTT. Its protein is CASSASPLNTEAFF.

This sequence joins TRBV12-3 or TRBV12-4 and TRBJ2-1, with TRBD1 matching over 7 bases. This CDR3 is built from 16 residues. V lost 3 bases and J lost 7; bases outside the gene matches: 12. In DNA form, the CDR3 reads TGTGCCAGCAGTTTCTCGGAGACAGGGCCCATAAATGAGCAGTTCTTC. Translation gives CASSFSETGPINEQFF.

About this clonotype itself: Relative to the germline gene, one junction end is altered; a read error may explain this. The chain has TRBV6-2 or TRBV6-3 and TRBJ2-5; 9 bases fit TRBD2. The CDR3 length is 15 residues. The germline CDR1 and CDR2 sequences are MNHEY and SVGEGT. The CDR3 here is CASMRSRRGGETQYF. The CDR3 DNA reads as TGCGCCAGCATGAGGAGTCGGCGGGGGGGGGAGACCCAGTACTTC.